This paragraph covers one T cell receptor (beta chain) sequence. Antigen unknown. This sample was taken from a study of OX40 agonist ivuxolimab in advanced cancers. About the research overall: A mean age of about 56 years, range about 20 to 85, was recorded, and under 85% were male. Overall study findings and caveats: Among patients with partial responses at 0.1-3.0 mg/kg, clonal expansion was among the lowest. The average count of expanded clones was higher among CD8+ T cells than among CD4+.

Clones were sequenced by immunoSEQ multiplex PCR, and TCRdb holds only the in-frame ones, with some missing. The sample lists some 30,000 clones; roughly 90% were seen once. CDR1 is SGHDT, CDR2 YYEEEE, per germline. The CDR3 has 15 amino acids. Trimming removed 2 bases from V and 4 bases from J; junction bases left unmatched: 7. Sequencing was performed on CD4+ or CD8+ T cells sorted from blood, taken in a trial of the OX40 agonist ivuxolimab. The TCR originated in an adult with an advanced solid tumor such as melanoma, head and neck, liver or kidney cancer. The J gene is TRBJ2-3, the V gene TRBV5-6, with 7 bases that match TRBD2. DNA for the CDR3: TGTGCCAGCAGCTTCTGGGGAGGGCGGGCAGATACGCAGTATTTT. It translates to CASSFWGGRADTQYF.